The T cell receptor (beta chain) under discussion was sequenced for a study of cytotoxic CD8 clonotypes in ibrutinib-treated CLL. Overall study results and limits: Clonality went up at ibrutinib response and then declined back toward baseline at progression. Pretreatment clonality was elevated relative to age-matched healthy donors and paralleled circulating CD8+ T-cell counts.

The method was immunoSEQ multiplex PCR; TCRdb's version includes in-frame clones alone and lacks a portion of them. There are 7,000 or so clones in the sample; roughly 71% occur only once, and 26% lies in the top ten. This CDR3 region has 11 residues. Germline V gene sequence: CDR1 MNHNS, CDR2 SASEGT. The germline V and J ends were trimmed by 10 bases and 1 base, with 7 bases remaining between them. Remarks on this clone: Antigen unknown.

This chain uses TRBV6-1 with TRBJ1-1; D gene unclear. This receptor was obtained from a human donor with chronic lymphocytic leukemia. Sequenced material: PBMCs, taken before ibrutinib treatment. CDR3 protein: CATTANTEAFF. CDR3 DNA sequence: TGTGCCACAACGGCGAACACTGAAGCTTTCTTT.